Each of the 14 T cell receptor beta chains below was sequenced from the same sample in a study of regulatory T cells in long-lasting Graves disease. The TCR beta library used iRepertoire HTBI primers with Arm-PCR amplification of CDR3. A single record per CDR3 protein comes from TCRdb applying MiXCR to the multiplex PCR reads. The table includes approximately 380,000 distinct CDR3 sequences, 20% to 25% detected once. The time point was: persistent/refractory GD, antithyroid drugs over 5 years with positive TRAb. The authors made the TCR library using RNA they extracted from PBMCs. This specimen was peripheral blood mononuclear cells (PBMCs), taken when the disease was refractory, from a patient treated with antithyroid drugs. The receptors originated from a female donor with Graves disease.

Concerning this clonotype itself: The CDR3 carries no conserved terminal phenylalanine or tryptophan, so it likely arises from a read error. The rearrangement links TRBV7-2 to TRBJ2-7, with 8 positions matching TRBD1. The CDR3 consists of 15 residues. Germline CDR1 reads SGHTA; CDR2 reads FQGNSA. Germline trimming cut 1 base from V and 3 bases from J; bases unmatched to any gene: 5. CDR3 protein: CASSLGTGKLYEQYL. The DNA for the CDR3 is TGTGCCAGCAGCTTAGGGACAGGGAAACTCTACGAGCAGTACCTC.

This clonotype was seen at least ten times. This sequence joins TRBV7-2 and TRBJ2-7; TRBD2 matches 10 bases. V shed 5 bases and J 2 bases; nucleotides not matched to a gene: 6. Germline loops: CDR1 SGHTA, CDR2 FQGNSA. The CDR3 sequence is 15 residues long. The chain's CDR3 is CASSQTSGDPYEQYF. For the CDR3, the DNA is TGTGCCAGCAGCCAAACTAGCGGGGACCCCTACGAGCAGTACTTC.

This clonotype was seen many times. The V gene is TRBV6-1, the J gene TRBJ1-2; D not certain. The CDR3 sequence is 13 residues long. V was clipped by 6 bases and J by 3 bases, with 11 bases between them. Per the germline V gene, CDR1 is MNHNS and CDR2 is SASEGT. The CDR3 is CASSHERYYGYTF. The CDR3 coding sequence is TGTGCCAGCAGCCACGAGAGATACTATGGCTACACCTTC.

This clonotype was recorded a few times. This chain joins TRBV9 and TRBJ2-6, with D possibly being TRBD1 (6 bases). The CDR3 consists of 15 residues. V lost 2 bases and J lost 2, with 8 bases in between. The germline gives CDR1 SGDLS, CDR2 YYNGEE. The CDR3 region is CASSVRQAGANVLTF. CDR3 DNA sequence: TGTGCCAGCAGCGTCCGACAGGCTGGGGCCAACGTCCTGACTTTC.

At least ten counts were recorded for this clonotype. The chain has TRBV12-3 or TRBV12-4 and TRBJ2-7; D is perhaps TRBD1 or TRBD2 (5 bases each). Trimming pared 5 bases from V and 3 bases from J, leaving 20 bases between. The CDR3 is 16 amino acids. The CDR3 is CASSPSGPRSYYEQYF. CDR3 coding DNA: TGTGCCAGCAGTCCCTCGGGGCCGAGGAGCTACTACGAGCAGTACTTC.

This clonotype appeared many times. The chain recombines TRBV30 with TRBJ1-2; D gene ambiguous. Germline loops: CDR1 GTSNPN, CDR2 SVGIG (reference sequence). V lost 0 bases and J lost 2, with 7 bases in between. The CDR3 contains 13 residues. This chain's CDR3 is CAWSVGPNYGYTF. For the CDR3, the DNA is TGTGCCTGGAGTGTAGGGCCGAACTATGGCTACACCTTC. The full variable domain, rest sourced from reference TRBV30 and TRBJ1-2, is SQTIHQWPATLVQPVGSPLSLECTVEGTSNPNLYWYRQAAGRGLQLLFYSVGIGQISSEVPQNLSASRPQDRQFILSSKKLLLSDSGFYLCAWSVGPNYGYTFGSGTRLTVV.

This chain joins TRBV7-9 and TRBJ2-6; 9 positions agree with TRBD1. There are 20 residues in the CDR3. V dropped 5 bases and J dropped 0; count of bases not matched to a gene: 14. CDR1 is SEHNR and CDR2 is FQNEAQ in the germline V gene (reference sequence). For the CDR3, the DNA is TGTGCCAGCAGCCGTGTAAACATCGGGACAGGGACCTCTGGGGCCAACGTCCTGACTTTC. It specifies CASSRVNIGTGTSGANVLTF.

At least ten counts were recorded for this clonotype. The chain carries TRBV12-3 or TRBV12-4 and TRBJ2-5; TRBD1 or TRBD2 may be the D gene (6 bases each). This CDR3 contains 14 residues. V lost 3 bases and J lost 12, with 20 bases in between. The CDR3 spells CASSFDGGLGQEYF. For the CDR3, the DNA is TGTGCCAGCAGTTTTGACGGGGGCTTGGGTCAAGAGTACTTC.

This clonotype came up many times. An end of the junction differs from the germline gene, which may be a read error. This chain links TRBV19 with TRBJ1-1; D might be TRBD1 (6 bases). Per germline, CDR1 LNHDA and CDR2 SQIVND (reference sequence). The CDR3 totals 15 residues. CDR3 region: CASSPAGWRDTEAFF. The CDR3 nucleotides read TGTGCCAGTAGTCCCGCAGGCTGGCGGGACACTGAAGCCTTCTTT.

There are a few counts of this clonotype. This sequence joins TRBV6-1 and TRBJ2-7, with a weak D call TRBD2 (5 bases). The CDR3 is made up of 14 amino acids. V lost 3 bases to trimming and J lost 2 bases, with 11 bases between them. Germline CDR1 and CDR2: MNHNS and SASEGT. The CDR3 here is CASSEALGAYEQYF. CDR3 DNA: TGTGCCAGCAGTGAGGCCCTCGGGGCCTACGAGCAGTACTTC.

This clonotype was picked up a small number of times. This sequence joins TRBV6-2 or TRBV6-3 and TRBJ2-5; the match to TRBD2 covers 7 bases. In germline, CDR1 is MNHEY, CDR2 SVGEGT. The CDR3 runs 15 residues. V lost 2 bases and J lost 2; bases outside the gene matches: 5. The CDR3 DNA is TGTGCCAGCAGTTACGTGGGAGGGCCTCAAGAGACCCAGTACTTC. This encodes CASSYVGGPQETQYF.

As to this clonotype: A far larger clone lies a single base away; this is likely a read error. The genes are TRBV12-3 or TRBV12-4 and TRBJ2-7, with D unclear. The CDR3 loop spans 12 amino acids. The CDR3 nucleotides read TGTGCCAGCAGTTTCCGGAGCTACAAGCAGTACTTC. The encoded protein is CASSFRSYKQYF.

This clonotype was seen repeatedly, ten times or more. This sequence joins TRBV6-5 and TRBJ2-7, with 7 positions matching TRBD1. This CDR3 has 17 residues. The V gene's germline CDR1 is MNHEY and CDR2 SVGAGI. The junction had 15 bases not matched to a gene; V was cut back by 4 bases and J by 3 bases. The CDR3 DNA reads TGTGCCAGCAGTTCCCCCCAGGACAGGCTCCTCGACTACGAGCAGTACTTC. Encoded protein: CASSSPQDRLLDYEQYF.

This chain uses TRBV20-1 with TRBJ1-1, with 8 bases lining up with TRBD1. The germline V gene encodes CDR1 DFQATT and CDR2 SNEGSKA (reference sequence). The CDR3 length is 13 residues. V lost 3 bases and J lost 6; bases outside the gene matches: 6. CDR3 residues: CSASWTGSSEAFF. The DNA of the CDR3 is TGCAGTGCTAGTTGGACAGGGTCATCTGAAGCTTTCTTT.